The rows below give T cell receptor beta chains drawn from one sample of a study of blood T cell repertoires in COVID-19. Produced via immunoSEQ multiplex PCR; TCRdb's table is partial and in-frame only. The data hold about 150,000 clones, with roughly 84% observed a single time. The sample taken for sequencing was peripheral blood. The source of these receptors is a human donor in a cohort sampled during active COVID-19. Each CDR3 is given with its conserved first and last residue. D genes are given only for firm matches. A row's size may be missing; if present it is once, few, many or a size class.

clone_size	d_call	v_call	j_call	cdr3_aa	cdr3_nt
-	-	TRBV5-1	TRBJ2-5	CASSPSTSRETQYF	TGCGCCAGCAGCCCCTCCACTAGCAGAGAGACCCAGTACTTC
-	TRBD1	TRBV18	TRBJ1-4	CASSLSGQVENEKLFF	TGTGCCAGCTCACTATCCGGACAGGTGGAAAATGAAAAACTGTTTTTT
-	-	TRBV30	TRBJ2-1	CAWRDAVGEQFF	TGTGCCTGGAGGGATGCGGTGGGTGAGCAGTTCTTC
-	TRBD2	TRBV5-1	TRBJ2-3	CASSLGPSGGAADTQYF	TGCGCCAGCAGCTTGGGCCCTAGCGGGGGGGCGGCAGATACGCAGTATTTT
-	TRBD2	TRBV5-1	TRBJ2-1	CASSLAGLAVHNEQFF	TGCGCCAGCAGCTTGGCGGGACTAGCGGTCCACAATGAGCAGTTCTTC
few	TRBD1	TRBV28	TRBJ1-4	CASSSPGGDEKLFF	TGTGCCAGCAGCTCCCCAGGGGGCGACGAAAAACTGTTTTTT
-	TRBD1	TRBV28	TRBJ2-3	CASSTTGGSAGTDTQYF	TGTGCCAGCAGTACCACAGGGGGATCGGCGGGGACAGATACGCAGTATTTT
-	TRBD2	TRBV29-1	TRBJ2-1	CSVKAGVPYNEQFF	TGCAGCGTAAAAGCGGGAGTCCCCTACAATGAGCAGTTCTTC
-	-	TRBV9	TRBJ2-4	CASSPTREENIQYF	TGTGCCAGCAGCCCGACCAGGGAGGAAAACATTCAGTACTTC
few	-	TRBV6-1	TRBJ2-5	CASSENSQETQYF	TGTGCCAGCAGTGAAAACAGCCAAGAGACCCAGTACTTC
once	TRBD1	TRBV3-1/TRBV3-2	TRBJ1-1	CASSQEGRGQGEAFF	TGTGCCAGCAGCCAAGAGGGCAGGGGGCAGGGTGAAGCTTTCTTT
-	TRBD1	TRBV10-3	TRBJ1-3	CAIMGQASGNTIYF	TGTGCCATCATGGGACAGGCATCTGGAAACACCATATATTTT
-	-	TRBV30	TRBJ1-3	CASDRRAGGNTIYF	TGTGCCTCCGATCGGAGGGCGGGAGGAAACACCATATATTTT
-	-	TRBV6-1	TRBJ2-3	CASSESAGAGADTQYF	TGTGCCAGCAGTGAATCGGCGGGGGCGGGGGCAGATACGCAGTATTTT
few	TRBD2	TRBV7-3	TRBJ2-2	CASSPTGRRGTSGRAGELFF	TGTGCCAGCAGCCCGACCGGACGAAGGGGGACTAGCGGGAGGGCCGGGGAGCTGTTTTTT
-	TRBD1	TRBV5-1	TRBJ1-6	CASTTHRGDNSPLHF	TGCGCCAGCACCACCCACAGGGGGGACAATTCACCCCTCCACTTT
-	-	TRBV28	TRBJ2-1	CASSEAGPPNEQFF	TGTGCCAGCAGCGAGGCAGGGCCCCCCAATGAGCAGTTCTTC
once	-	TRBV4-2	TRBJ2-2	CASSQEDWTGELFF	TGTGCCAGCAGCCAGGAGGACTGGACCGGGGAGCTGTTTTTT
-	TRBD2	TRBV7-9	TRBJ2-1	CASSLGLAGLYNEQFF	TGTGCCAGCAGCTTAGGACTAGCGGGCCTCTACAATGAGCAGTTCTTC
-	TRBD1	TRBV30	TRBJ2-3	CAWTSGGSTDTQYF	TGTGCCTGGACGTCAGGGGGTAGCACAGATACGCAGTATTTT
-	-	TRBV19	TRBJ1-3	CASIPRSGVDSGNTIYF	TGTGCCAGTATCCCTAGATCGGGGGTTGACTCTGGAAACACCATATATTTT
-	TRBD1	TRBV27	TRBJ1-1	CASSLIWDRGRGTEAFF	TGTGCCAGCAGTTTAATCTGGGACAGGGGGCGCGGCACTGAAGCTTTCTTT